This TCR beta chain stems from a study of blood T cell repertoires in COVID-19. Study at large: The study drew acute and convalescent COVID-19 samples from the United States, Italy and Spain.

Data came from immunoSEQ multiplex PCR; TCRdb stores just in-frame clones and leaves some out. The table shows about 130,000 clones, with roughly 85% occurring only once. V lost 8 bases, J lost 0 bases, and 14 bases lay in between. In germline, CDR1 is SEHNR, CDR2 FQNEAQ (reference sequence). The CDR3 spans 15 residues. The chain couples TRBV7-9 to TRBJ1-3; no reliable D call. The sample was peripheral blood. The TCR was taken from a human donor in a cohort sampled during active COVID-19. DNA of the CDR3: TGTGCCAGCCCCTCCCGGGGTCCCTCTGGAAACACCATATATTTT. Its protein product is CASPSRGPSGNTIYF.